A selection of T cell receptor beta chains follows, all from one sample in a study of blood T cells in healthy people across ages. Using its own MiXCR run on the 5' RACE reads, TCRdb lists one record per CDR3 protein. The repertoire holds over a million distinct CDR3 sequences, with 45% as singletons. The sample was blood. These receptors came from an older woman in good health. Each CDR3 is given with its conserved first and last residue. Each record gives: D gene, clone size, J gene, V gene, CDR3 protein, CDR3 DNA. The D gene is left open where the match is weak. Only some rows state a clone size, as once, few, many or a class for expanded clones.

NA NA TRBJ2-5 TRBV3-1 CASNLRRDGTYNEQYF TGTGCCAGCAACTTGAGGAGGGACGGTACCTACAATGAGCAGTACTTC
TRBD1 few TRBJ2-7 TRBV11-2 CASNPRMGRGTRTAYEQYF TGTGCCAGCAACCCCAGGATGGGCAGGGGGACCAGAACGGCCTACGAGCAGTACTTC
NA NA TRBJ1-1 TRBV12-3/TRBV12-4 CASSRERNTEAFF TGTGCCAGCAGTCGGGAGAGGAACACTGAAGCTTTCTTT
NA NA TRBJ1-2 TRBV12-3/TRBV12-4 CASSDRGGALYGYTF TGTGCCAGCAGCGACCGGGGAGGGGCTCTGTATGGCTACACCTTC
TRBD2 NA TRBJ2-1 TRBV5-5 CASSSPLAGLSSYNEQFF TGTGCCAGCAGCTCTCCCCTAGCGGGACTTAGCTCCTACAATGAGCAGTTCTTC
NA once TRBJ1-1 TRBV12-3/TRBV12-4 CASSLTARAEAFF TGTGCCAGCAGTTTAACGGCTCGGGCTGAAGCTTTCTTT
NA few TRBJ2-5 TRBV5-1 CASSLVGGTRQETQYF TGCGCCAGCAGCTTGGTGGGCGGAACCCGCCAAGAGACCCAGTACTTC
NA few TRBJ2-7 TRBV5-1 CASSLELGRAYEQYF TGCGCCAGCAGCTTGGAACTGGGTAGGGCCTACGAGCAGTACTTC
NA NA TRBJ1-1 TRBV20-1 CSARSGGPLLNTEAFF TGCAGTGCTAGATCCGGGGGTCCTTTATTGAACACTGAAGCTTTCTTT
TRBD1 once TRBJ1-5 TRBV6-2/TRBV6-3 CASSRGTGGFNQPQHF TGTGCCAGCAGCCGCGGGACAGGGGGCTTTAATCAGCCCCAGCATTTT
NA few TRBJ2-3 TRBV3-1 CASSQRGDTQYF TGTGCCAGCAGCCAAAGGGGAGATACGCAGTATTTT
NA NA TRBJ2-5 TRBV25-1 CASSEGQLQETQYF TGTGCCAGCAGTGAAGGTCAGCTACAAGAGACCCAGTACTTC
NA NA TRBJ2-3 TRBV29-1 CSVRGSTDTQYF TGCAGCGTTAGGGGGAGCACAGATACGCAGTATTTT
TRBD2 NA TRBJ2-5 TRBV29-1 CSVDISGLFKETQYF TGCAGCGTTGATATTAGCGGGCTCTTTAAAGAGACCCAGTACTTC
NA once TRBJ1-5 TRBV5-1 CASSPDSYLPQHF TGCGCCAGCAGCCCGGACAGTTATCTGCCCCAGCATTTT
TRBD2 NA TRBJ2-2 TRBV7-9 CASSPPPGLVNTGELFF TGTGCCAGTAGTCCACCTCCCGGACTAGTGAACACCGGGGAGCTGTTTTTT
TRBD2 few TRBJ2-7 TRBV20-1 CSARPSGYEQYF TGCAGTGCTAGGCCTAGCGGTTACGAGCAGTACTTC
TRBD2 NA TRBJ2-3 TRBV11-2 CASSSGLGPPRTDTQYF TGTGCCAGCAGCTCCGGACTAGGCCCTCCTCGGACAGATACGCAGTATTTT
TRBD1 NA TRBJ2-3 TRBV12-3/TRBV12-4 CASSLVGQGNTDTQYF TGTGCCAGCAGTTTAGTCGGACAGGGTAACACAGATACGCAGTATTTT
NA NA TRBJ2-3 TRBV4-1 CASSHGISSDTQYF TGCGCCAGCAGCCATGGGATAAGTAGTGATACGCAGTATTTT
TRBD1 few TRBJ2-5 TRBV7-9 CASRMGTVGVETQYF TGTGCCAGCAGAATGGGGACAGTCGGGGTCGAGACCCAGTACTTC
TRBD2 NA TRBJ2-4 TRBV12-3/TRBV12-4 CASSAAGAGGPMGNIQYF TGTGCCAGCAGTGCCGCGGGGGCGGGAGGACCTATGGGAAACATTCAGTACTTC
TRBD1 NA TRBJ2-7 TRBV7-8 CASSTKTGADSYEQYF TGTGCCAGCAGCACAAAGACAGGGGCAGACTCCTACGAGCAGTACTTC
TRBD2 NA TRBJ2-1 TRBV2 CASSEGGSGSTGETQFF TGTGCCAGCAGTGAAGGTGGTAGCGGGAGCACGGGAGAGACCCAGTTCTTC
NA NA TRBJ1-5 TRBV7-2 CASSPWGSSNQPQHF TGTGCCAGCAGCCCCTGGGGGTCCAGCAATCAGCCCCAGCATTTT
TRBD2 NA TRBJ2-5 TRBV20-1 CSARNSGRSQETQYF TGCAGTGCTAGGAATAGCGGGAGGTCCCAAGAGACCCAGTACTTC
NA few TRBJ2-3 TRBV6-5 CASREAGTDTQYF TGTGCCAGCAGGGAAGCAGGCACAGATACGCAGTATTTT
TRBD1 NA TRBJ2-7 TRBV20-1 CSATPGTGENYEQYF TGCAGTGCTACCCCCGGGACAGGGGAAAACTACGAGCAGTACTTC
NA NA TRBJ2-1 TRBV3-1 CASNPALGGNEQFF TGTGCCAGCAACCCGGCTTTGGGGGGAAATGAGCAGTTCTTC
NA NA TRBJ2-3 TRBV12-3/TRBV12-4 CASRRGGSSTDTQYF TGTGCCAGCAGGAGGGGGGGATCCAGCACAGATACGCAGTATTTT
NA NA TRBJ1-1 TRBV20-1 CSARDGGRGNTEAFF TGCAGTGCTAGAGATGGAGGACGGGGGAACACTGAAGCTTTCTTT
NA NA TRBJ2-3 TRBV11-2 CASSLDQIDTQYF TGTGCCAGCAGCTTAGATCAAATAGATACGCAGTATTTT
NA NA TRBJ2-7 TRBV28 CASSPVAGPTYEQYF TGTGCCAGCAGTCCTGTGGCAGGGCCGACCTACGAGCAGTACTTC
NA NA TRBJ2-7 TRBV3-1 CASSPGTPWNYEQYF TGTGCCAGCAGCCCCGGGACACCGTGGAACTACGAGCAGTACTTC
NA NA TRBJ2-1 TRBV7-3 CASSGGGAAPYEQFF TGTGCCAGCAGTGGGGGGGGGGCCGCACCATATGAGCAGTTCTTC
NA few TRBJ1-2 TRBV20-1 CSAVSLGGYTF TGCAGTGCTGTATCCTTGGGTGGCTACACCTTC
NA NA TRBJ1-1 TRBV6-1 CASSEYPEAFF TGTGCCAGCAGTGAATACCCTGAAGCTTTCTTT
NA NA TRBJ2-2 TRBV12-3/TRBV12-4 CASSLGGRAGANTGELFF TGTGCCAGCAGTTTAGGGGGCAGGGCCGGCGCGAACACCGGGGAGCTGTTTTTT
TRBD2 NA TRBJ2-1 TRBV29-1 CSVAASLAAHNEQFF TGCAGCGTTGCCGCTTCCCTAGCGGCTCACAATGAGCAGTTCTTC
NA NA TRBJ2-7 TRBV28 CATTRAYEQYF TGTGCCACCACTAGGGCCTACGAGCAGTACTTC
NA few TRBJ2-5 TRBV27 CASSLTIQETQYF TGTGCCAGCAGTTTAACTATTCAAGAGACCCAGTACTTC
NA many TRBJ2-4 TRBV29-1 CSVELRLEGSTLAKNIQYF TGCAGCGTTGAATTAAGGTTGGAGGGATCAACTCTAGCCAAAAACATTCAGTACTTC
TRBD1 few TRBJ2-3 TRBV6-6 CASRDRDRGTDTQYF TGTGCCAGCAGAGACCGGGACAGGGGTACAGATACGCAGTATTTT
NA NA TRBJ2-1 TRBV10-3 CAISESSWDKYKEQFF TGTGCCATCAGTGAGTCGTCTTGGGACAAATACAAGGAGCAGTTCTTC
NA NA TRBJ2-3 TRBV12-3/TRBV12-4 CASSFAAGGSDTQYF TGTGCCAGCAGTTTTGCAGCGGGCGGGTCAGATACGCAGTATTTT
NA NA TRBJ2-3 TRBV20-1 CSAWAGARTDTQYF TGCAGTGCTTGGGCGGGCGCCCGCACAGATACGCAGTATTTT
TRBD1 NA TRBJ2-5 TRBV7-2 CASSLEGTGTKQYF TGTGCCAGCAGCTTAGAAGGGACAGGGACTAAGCAGTACTTC
NA few TRBJ2-3 TRBV29-1 CSVGGGVGTDTQYF TGCAGCGTTGGGGGCGGGGTGGGCACAGATACGCAGTATTTT
TRBD2 NA TRBJ2-7 TRBV4-1 CASSQDRPSGNNYNEQYF TGCGCCAGCAGCCAAGATCGGCCTAGCGGGAATAACTACAATGAGCAGTACTTC